This TCR beta chain was sequenced in a study of T cell repertoires in cytomegalovirus infection. In the study overall: From public TCR beta signatures came an indication of both CMV infection and matching HLA type.

One entry per CDR3 protein, called by TCRdb with MiXCR from the reads. The sample contains 700,000 to 950,000 distinct CDR3 sequences, about 33% of which appear only once. This clonotype was counted between two and nine times. Its antigen is currently unknown. Deletions cut 8 bases from V and 4 bases from J, with 17 bases between. CDR1 and CDR2 (germline): MNHEY, SMNVEV (reference sequence). This CDR3 has 14 amino acids. Regarding the study as a whole: The ex vivo response showed dominance by HLA-C-restricted CMV-specific TCR beta clonotypes.

The sequence was obtained from a human donor in good health (CMV status not recorded). Some clones in this sample may be carry-over from other donors' samples. Sample: cultured CD8+ T cells from PBMCs, taken from culture after CMV antigen stimulation. V gene TRBV27 combines with J gene TRBJ1-1; no reliable D call. CDR3 in amino acids: CASGRPGGSTEAFF. In DNA form, the CDR3 reads TGTGCCAGCGGCCGCCCGGGAGGCAGCACTGAAGCTTTCTTT.